A selection of T cell receptor beta chains follows, all from one sample in a study of blood T cells in healthy people across ages. MiXCR, run by TCRdb on the 5' RACE reads, gives a single entry per CDR3 protein. The sample lists over a million distinct CDR3 sequences; around 43% were seen once. Input material: blood. These receptors came from a woman aged 60-75 years in good health. Both conserved end residues are part of each CDR3. A D gene is named only where the DNA matches it firmly. Clone size is not always given. Where it is, it says once, few, many or a class for expanded clones.

v_gene	abundance	j_gene	d_gene	CDR3aa	CDR3nt
TRBV2	many	TRBJ1-4	NA	CASMTRTPTNEKLFF	TGTGCCAGCATGACCAGAACTCCAACTAATGAAAAACTGTTTTTT
TRBV25-1	NA	TRBJ2-3	TRBD1	CASSGMDRGRDTQYF	TGTGCCAGCAGTGGCATGGACAGGGGCAGGGATACGCAGTATTTT
TRBV20-1	NA	TRBJ2-7	NA	CSARGVNYEQYF	TGCAGTGCTAGAGGTGTTAACTACGAGCAGTACTTC
TRBV20-1	NA	TRBJ2-1	NA	CSASKDLNNEQFF	TGCAGTGCTAGCAAGGACTTGAACAATGAGCAGTTCTTC
TRBV4-2	few	TRBJ2-3	NA	CASSTYGVHPDTQYF	TGTGCCAGCAGCACCTACGGGGTTCACCCCGATACGCAGTATTTT
TRBV13	NA	TRBJ2-6	TRBD1	CASSLGTGHSGANVLTF	TGTGCCAGCAGCTTGGGGACAGGGCACTCTGGGGCCAACGTCCTGACTTTC
TRBV11-2	NA	TRBJ2-1	TRBD1	CASSSIPGQGETQFF	TGTGCCAGCAGCTCTATTCCGGGACAGGGGGAGACCCAGTTCTTC
TRBV20-1	NA	TRBJ2-3	TRBD1	CSARTPGQESRDTQYF	TGCAGTGCTAGGACTCCGGGACAGGAGTCCCGAGATACGCAGTATTTT
TRBV27	once	TRBJ2-7	TRBD1	CASSLSAGQGGSYEQYF	TGTGCCAGCAGTTTATCAGCCGGACAGGGGGGCTCCTACGAGCAGTACTTC
TRBV15	NA	TRBJ2-5	NA	CATSTGPQETQYF	TGCGCCACCAGCACAGGGCCGCAAGAGACCCAGTACTTC
TRBV6-6	few	TRBJ2-7	TRBD1	CASRIGTGVVYEQYF	TGTGCCAGCAGGATCGGGACAGGGGTAGTCTACGAGCAGTACTTC
TRBV11-2	NA	TRBJ1-6	NA	CASSLYILRSYNSPLHF	TGTGCCAGTTCCCTTTACATTCTCCGCTCCTATAATTCACCCCTCCACTTT
TRBV27	NA	TRBJ2-7	TRBD1	CASSFRAGQAIPYEQYF	TGTGCCAGCAGTTTCCGGGCAGGACAGGCCATCCCCTACGAGCAGTACTTC
TRBV6-5	NA	TRBJ2-4	TRBD2	CASSNGLAGGVAKNIQYF	TGTGCCAGCAGTAACGGTCTAGCGGGAGGGGTGGCCAAAAACATTCAGTACTTC
TRBV3-1	many	TRBJ1-6	NA	CASSSGVSPLHF	TGTGCCAGCAGCTCGGGGGTTTCACCCCTCCACTTT
TRBV28	few	TRBJ2-5	NA	CASSSRGDNEQYF	TGTGCCAGCAGTAGCAGGGGGGACAATGAGCAGTACTTC
TRBV18	NA	TRBJ1-5	NA	CASSRIRGEPQHF	TGTGCCAGCTCACGAATTAGGGGTGAGCCCCAGCATTTT
TRBV20-1	NA	TRBJ2-7	TRBD1	CSAPSDRANEQYF	TGCAGTGCACCATCAGACAGGGCGAACGAGCAGTACTTC
TRBV27	many	TRBJ2-7	NA	CASSLSVGGSSYEQYF	TGTGCCAGCAGTTTATCGGTAGGCGGTAGCTCCTACGAGCAGTACTTC
TRBV7-6	NA	TRBJ1-2	TRBD1	CASGEQGGDGYTF	TGTGCCAGCGGAGAACAGGGGGGGGATGGCTACACCTTC
TRBV18	few	TRBJ2-6	NA	CASSPLPRLGANVLTF	TGTGCCAGCTCACCATTACCTCGCTTGGGGGCCAACGTCCTGACTTTC
TRBV9	NA	TRBJ2-1	NA	CASTVGLVGRDWEQFF	TGTGCCAGCACCGTAGGGCTAGTAGGGAGAGACTGGGAGCAGTTCTTC
TRBV28	NA	TRBJ1-1	NA	CASSPPQGNTEAFF	TGTGCCAGCAGTCCGCCACAGGGGAACACTGAAGCTTTCTTT
TRBV4-2	NA	TRBJ1-6	TRBD1	CASSRDMDRGRNSPLHF	TGTGCCAGCAGCCGCGATATGGACAGGGGGCGGAATTCACCCCTCCACTTT
TRBV28	NA	TRBJ1-2	NA	CASSPLGQITNYGYTF	TGTGCCAGCAGTCCTCTAGGACAGATTACTAACTATGGCTACACCTTC
TRBV28	NA	TRBJ2-3	TRBD2	CASSLLIGLAGSTDTQYF	TGTGCCAGCAGTTTATTAATCGGACTAGCGGGGAGCACAGATACGCAGTATTTT
TRBV30	once	TRBJ2-1	TRBD1	CAWSFGTGVNEQFF	TGTGCCTGGAGTTTCGGGACAGGGGTCAATGAGCAGTTCTTC
TRBV5-5	NA	TRBJ2-2	TRBD2	CASSPWTSGSDGELFF	TGTGCCAGCAGCCCTTGGACTAGCGGGAGTGACGGGGAGCTGTTTTTT
TRBV3-1	few	TRBJ1-5	NA	CASSQDHRAAQPQHF	TGTGCCAGCAGCCAAGACCACAGGGCGGCCCAGCCCCAGCATTTT
TRBV20-1	NA	TRBJ2-7	TRBD2	CSALAGGNSYEQYF	TGCAGTGCTCTAGCGGGAGGCAACTCCTACGAGCAGTACTTC
TRBV20-1	NA	TRBJ2-5	NA	CSARGGSRAETQYF	TGCAGTGCTAGAGGGGGGTCACGGGCAGAGACCCAGTACTTC
TRBV11-2	NA	TRBJ2-6	TRBD2	CASSTHLAGGTNVLTF	TGTGCCAGCAGCACACACCTAGCGGGAGGAACCAACGTCCTGACTTTC
TRBV6-5	few	TRBJ2-7	NA	CASNPGHSSSGEQYF	TGTGCCAGCAACCCGGGACACTCTTCTTCAGGCGAGCAGTACTTC
TRBV7-6	few	TRBJ2-7	TRBD1	CASSLGQGEPYEQYF	TGTGCCAGCAGCTTGGGACAGGGGGAACCCTACGAGCAGTACTTC
TRBV20-1	NA	TRBJ2-1	NA	CSASWRGSGNEQFF	TGCAGTGCTAGTTGGAGGGGGTCTGGCAATGAGCAGTTCTTC
TRBV20-1	NA	TRBJ2-1	NA	CSAMHRVGEYNEQFF	TGCAGTGCTATGCACAGGGTCGGGGAATACAATGAGCAGTTCTTC
TRBV18	NA	TRBJ2-4	NA	CTSSREFESLLAKNIQYF	TGTACCAGCTCACGGGAATTCGAGAGCCTACTAGCCAAAAACATTCAGTACTTC
TRBV10-3	few	TRBJ2-7	TRBD2	CAIASGTYEQYF	TGTGCCATTGCTAGCGGGACCTACGAGCAGTACTTC
TRBV29-1	NA	TRBJ2-1	TRBD2	CSVVFGDRGLAGYNEQFF	TGCAGCGTTGTGTTTGGGGACAGGGGACTAGCGGGATACAATGAGCAGTTCTTC
TRBV20-1	NA	TRBJ2-1	NA	CSARDHRRGNEQFF	TGCAGTGCTAGAGACCACAGGCGGGGCAATGAGCAGTTCTTC
TRBV2	NA	TRBJ2-5	TRBD1	CASSSGQGVREQYF	TGTGCCAGCAGTTCGGGACAGGGGGTGCGGGAGCAGTACTTC
TRBV6-5	NA	TRBJ2-2	NA	CATKTGTENTGELFF	TGTGCCACCAAGACCGGGACCGAGAACACCGGGGAGCTGTTTTTT
TRBV5-1	many	TRBJ2-1	TRBD2	CASSPRASGRLYNEQFF	TGCGCCAGCAGCCCGCGGGCTAGCGGGAGACTTTACAATGAGCAGTTCTTC
TRBV27	many	TRBJ2-6	NA	CAIKGPGANVLTF	TGTGCCATCAAGGGACCTGGGGCCAACGTCCTGACTTTC
TRBV27	NA	TRBJ2-1	TRBD1	CASRYTGGAYNEQFF	TGTGCCAGCAGATATACAGGGGGCGCCTACAATGAGCAGTTCTTC
TRBV7-8	NA	TRBJ2-5	NA	CASLWEDGETQYF	TGTGCCAGCTTGTGGGAGGATGGGGAGACCCAGTACTTC
TRBV27	once	TRBJ1-1	NA	CASSLSPVRENTEAFF	TGTGCCAGCAGTTTATCCCCTGTCAGGGAGAACACTGAAGCTTTCTTT
TRBV6-6	NA	TRBJ2-7	TRBD1	CASSYPRDRASYEQYF	TGTGCCAGCAGTTACCCGAGGGACAGGGCCTCCTACGAGCAGTACTTC
TRBV21-1	NA	TRBJ1-2	NA	CASSDRGQTNYGYTF	TGTGCCAGCAGCGACAGGGGGCAGACTAACTATGGCTACACCTTC
TRBV7-2	many	TRBJ2-3	NA	CASSYGQGATSAGRIHTQYF	TGTGCCAGCAGCTATGGACAGGGCGCGACTAGCGCAGGGAGGATTCATACGCAGTATTTT
TRBV29-1	NA	TRBJ2-1	NA	CSGGLPGEQFF	TGCAGCGGTGGCCTCCCCGGGGAGCAGTTCTTC
TRBV2	once	TRBJ1-6	NA	CASSDHGDNSPLHF	TGTGCCAGCAGTGATCACGGAGATAATTCACCCCTCCACTTT
TRBV20-1	few	TRBJ1-4	NA	CSALPGRNEKLFF	TGCAGTGCCCTACCGGGACGTAATGAAAAACTGTTTTTT
TRBV2	NA	TRBJ1-1	NA	CASGEGRLNTEAFF	TGTGCCAGCGGAGAGGGACGGCTTAACACTGAAGCTTTCTTT
TRBV10-3	NA	TRBJ2-1	NA	CATSGAGFYNEQFF	TGTGCCACCTCCGGGGCGGGATTCTACAATGAGCAGTTCTTC
TRBV20-1	NA	TRBJ2-7	TRBD2	CSAVGLAGTSYEQYF	TGCAGTGCAGTGGGACTAGCGGGAACCTCCTACGAGCAGTACTTC
TRBV7-9	few	TRBJ1-1	NA	CASSTEGNRVHLNTEAFF	TGTGCCAGCAGCACAGAGGGGAATAGGGTTCATCTGAACACTGAAGCTTTCTTT
TRBV4-2	few	TRBJ1-5	NA	CASSFQGGLGNQPQHF	TGTGCCAGCAGCTTTCAAGGGGGATTGGGCAATCAGCCCCAGCATTTT
TRBV7-2	NA	TRBJ2-2	NA	CASSAATSGELFF	TGTGCCAGCAGCGCAGCGACTAGCGGGGAGCTGTTTTTT
TRBV9	NA	TRBJ2-3	TRBD2	CASSPWAGGAQGTQYF	TGTGCCAGCAGCCCTTGGGCGGGAGGGGCCCAGGGTACGCAGTATTTT